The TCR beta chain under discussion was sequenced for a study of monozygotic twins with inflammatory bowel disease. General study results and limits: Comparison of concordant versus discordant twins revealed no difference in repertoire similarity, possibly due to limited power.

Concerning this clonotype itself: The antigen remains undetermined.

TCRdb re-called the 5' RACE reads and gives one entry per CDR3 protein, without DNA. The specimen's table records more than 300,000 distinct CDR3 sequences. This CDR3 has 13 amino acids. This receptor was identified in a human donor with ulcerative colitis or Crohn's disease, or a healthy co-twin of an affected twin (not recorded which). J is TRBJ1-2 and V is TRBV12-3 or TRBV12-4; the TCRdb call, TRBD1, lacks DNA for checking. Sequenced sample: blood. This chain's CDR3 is CASSPTGGYGYTF.